The clone carrying this T cell receptor beta chain was detected only once. What it recognizes is unknown. The CDR3 is 15 amino acids. Germline V gene data show CDR1 as SGHAT and CDR2 as FQNNGV. The V and J ends lost 5 bases and 6 bases respectively, with 19 bases between them. This entry is derived from a study of cytomegalovirus exposure and HLA in healthy donors. The study, taken as a whole, reports: High specificity and sensitivity for cytomegalovirus status were reported for the classifier.

Use of 60 Vbeta and 13 Jbeta primers characterized the PCR. In the source study's methods: Per a later analysis, the number of unique TCR beta chains was around 80 million, of which 9 million to 12 million were shared. Repertoires were generated with immunoSEQ multiplex PCR, while TCRdb's copy carries only in-frame clones and drops some. V, J and clone size are those of that table, while D and trimming were read from the DNA. The table has approximately 180,000 clones, 75% to 85% seen once. The V and J genes are TRBV11-2 and TRBJ1-2; D is unresolved. The TCR sequence derives from a woman in her fifties or sixties in good health and CMV-seropositive. What was sequenced was PBMCs. This chain's CDR3 is CASSIAHQVWDGYTF. The DNA of the CDR3 is TGTGCCAGCAGCATCGCACACCAGGTTTGGGATGGCTACACCTTC.